One and the same sample provided the 7 T cell receptor beta chains below, sequenced in a study of post-analysis software for immune sequencing data. No cognate antigen is known for these TCRs. Sequencing libraries made from TCR beta cDNA carried unique molecular identifiers. TCRdb used MiXCR to reprocess the PCR reads, holding one entry per CDR3 protein. The sample shows roughly 620,000 distinct CDR3 sequences, 44% of them seen only once. Study-wide points: Included in a set of roughly five TRBV segments more frequent in patients than controls were TRBV5-6, TRBV5-1 and TRBV20-1.

The specimen was blood. Receptor source: a girl aged 10-17 years with multiple sclerosis.

This clonotype was detected a few times. The chain has TRBV11-2 and TRBJ2-1; D gene uncertain. The CDR3 consists of 15 residues. CDR1 SGHAT and CDR2 FQNNGV come from the germline V gene. Trimming shortened V by 1 base and J by 8 bases, and 15 bases separated the two germline ends. This chain's CDR3 is CASSLVIGSNYEQFF. The CDR3 DNA follows: TGTGCCAGCAGCTTAGTTATCGGGTCCAACTATGAGCAGTTCTTC. The full variable domain, its missing parts supplied by reference TRBV11-2 and TRBJ2-1, is EAGVAQSPRYKIIEKRQSVAFWCNPISGHATLYWYQQILGQGPKLLIQFQNNGVVDDSQLPKDRFSAERLKGVDSTLKIQPAKLEDSAVYLCASSLVIGSNYEQFFGPGTRLTVL.

This clonotype was counted once. The chain is built from TRBV12-3 or TRBV12-4 and TRBJ2-1, with 7 nucleotides matching TRBD2. With the DNA end fitting TRBJ2-7 better, the J assignment may be wrong. The length of the CDR3 is 15 residues. CDR3 sequence reads: CASSPRLAPYNEQYF. In DNA, the CDR3 is TGTGCCAGCAGCCCTCGACTAGCCCCCTACAATGAGCAGTACTTC.

The genes are TRBV6-4 and TRBJ1-1, with D hard to call. The CDR3 runs to 13 residues. V shed 8 bases and J shed 1 base, with 11 bases lying between them. From germline, CDR1 is MRHNA and CDR2 SNTAGT. CDR3 region: CASATGSNTEAFF. The CDR3, as DNA: TGTGCCAGCGCTACTGGATCGAACACTGAAGCTTTCTTT.

This clonotype was seen repeatedly, ten times or more. J is TRBJ2-4 and V is TRBV12-3 or TRBV12-4; possible D gene TRBD2, 6 bases. V lost 6 bases, J lost 8 bases, and 14 bases lay in between. The length of the CDR3 is 13 residues. CDR3 bases: TGTGCCAGCAGCCCGACTAGAGGGGACATTCAGTACTTC. It codes for CASSPTRGDIQYF.

The rearrangement links TRBV6-2 or TRBV6-3 to TRBJ1-5; D remains unclear. With 6 bases removed from V and 0 bases from J, the gap between germline ends came to 18 bases. CDR3 length: 17 amino acids. CDR1 is MNHEY, CDR2 SVGEGT, per germline. CDR3 residues: CASSMQTGSYSNQPQHF. CDR3 coding DNA: TGTGCCAGCAGCATGCAGACGGGGTCCTATAGCAATCAGCCCCAGCATTTT.

The table lists this clonotype with a count of one. The chain couples TRBV20-1 to TRBJ1-2; D remains unclear. This CDR3 region has 15 residues. Between the trimmed V and J ends, which lost 0 bases and 4 bases, there was a span of 15 bases. Germline-derived CDR1 and CDR2 are DFQATT and SNEGSKA (reference sequence). The CDR3 spells CSARDWGERIYGYTF. Here the CDR3 DNA reads TGCAGTGCTAGAGATTGGGGAGAAAGAATCTATGGCTACACCTTC.

This sequence joins TRBV5-6 and TRBJ2-1; 8 nucleotides match TRBD1. Germline assignment: CDR1 SGHDT and CDR2 YYEEEE. V lost 4 bases to trimming and J lost 5 bases; unmatched junction nucleotides: 8. CDR3 size: 15 residues. This chain's CDR3 is CASSRKDRANNEQFF. The CDR3, as DNA: TGTGCCAGCAGCCGGAAGGACAGGGCTAACAATGAGCAGTTCTTC.